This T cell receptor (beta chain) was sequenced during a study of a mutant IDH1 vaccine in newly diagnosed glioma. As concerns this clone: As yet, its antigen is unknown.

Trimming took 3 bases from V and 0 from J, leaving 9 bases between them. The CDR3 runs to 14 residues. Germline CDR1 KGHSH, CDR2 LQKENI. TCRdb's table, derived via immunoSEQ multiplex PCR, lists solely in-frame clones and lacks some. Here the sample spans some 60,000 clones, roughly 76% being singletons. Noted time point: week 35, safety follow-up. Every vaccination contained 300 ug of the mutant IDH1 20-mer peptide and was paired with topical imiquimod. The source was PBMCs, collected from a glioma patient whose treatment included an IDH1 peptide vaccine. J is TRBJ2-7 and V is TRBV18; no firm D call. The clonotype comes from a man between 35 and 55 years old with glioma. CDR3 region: CASSPLHPSYEQYF. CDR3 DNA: TGTGCCAGCTCACCTTTACACCCCTCCTACGAGCAGTACTTC.